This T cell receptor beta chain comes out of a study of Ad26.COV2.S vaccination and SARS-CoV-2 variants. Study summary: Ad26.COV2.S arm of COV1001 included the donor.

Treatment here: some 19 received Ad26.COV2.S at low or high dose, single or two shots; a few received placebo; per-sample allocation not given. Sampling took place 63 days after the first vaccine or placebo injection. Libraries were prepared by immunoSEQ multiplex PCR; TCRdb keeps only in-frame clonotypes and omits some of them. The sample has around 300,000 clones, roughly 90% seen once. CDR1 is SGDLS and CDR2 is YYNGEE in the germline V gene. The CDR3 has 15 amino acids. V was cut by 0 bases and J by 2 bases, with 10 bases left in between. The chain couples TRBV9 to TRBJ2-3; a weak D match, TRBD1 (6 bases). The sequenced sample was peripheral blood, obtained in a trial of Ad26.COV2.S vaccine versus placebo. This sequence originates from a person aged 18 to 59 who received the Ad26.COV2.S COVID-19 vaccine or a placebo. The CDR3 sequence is CASSVAQGPTDTQYF. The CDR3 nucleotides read TGTGCCAGCAGCGTAGCCCAGGGGCCCACAGATACGCAGTATTTT. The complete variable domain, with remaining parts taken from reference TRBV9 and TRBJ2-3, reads DSGVTQTPKHLITATGQRVTLRCSPRSGDLSVYWYQQSLDQGLQFLIQYYNGEERAKGNILERFSAQQFPDLHSELNLSSLELGDSALYFCASSVAQGPTDTQYFGPGTRLTVL.